This T cell receptor (beta chain) comes out of a study of cytomegalovirus exposure and HLA in healthy donors (dated by TCRdb to 2016 to 2017). About the full investigation: An earlier analysis of around 600 of the donors reported about 250 Gb of sequence data and 117 million unique TCR beta sequences from 150 million to 200 million T cells. The later analysis used no new phenotypic data to find candidate immune exposures, relying instead on TCR beta sequences and their occurrence across donors. A separate validation cohort of over a hundred different subjects was used in addition to the approximately 640-subject first cohort. To study patterns of TCR occurrence, a later analysis re-analyzed previously published TCR beta repertoires from 666 donors and added high-resolution HLA genotyping. Donor age, sex, ethnicity and CMV serostatus were compiled alongside the repertoire data. On average, roughly 200,000 unique TCR beta nucleotide sequences were sequenced per donor among about 400 genotyped donors of the cohort, with roughly 18% of those sequences being non-productive. An earlier analysis of some 600 of the donors applied high-throughput TCR beta sequencing to assess whether each TCR beta V gene segment acted as functional or pseudogenic. High-throughput TCR immunosequencing, statistical association of individual TCRs with disease status, and machine learning were combined to predict cytomegalovirus infection status. A later genetic analysis took genome-wide SNP genotypes for about 55% of the 666 donors and used that subset as a discovery cohort. The aim of the study was to test whether cataloging public T cell receptors could identify signatures of past pathogen exposure. Both class I and class II loci were covered by HLA typing, at four-digit resolution. Roughly five DR-DQ haplotypes were treated as single units for association and clustering because of strong linkage in the cohort. An early release covering 550 to 650 HLA-typed donors comprised roughly 300 gigabases of sequencing data and some 79 million unique TCR sequences. Typing coverage varied by locus: about 629-630 donors for A, B, C, DRB1 and DQB1; under 550 for DQA1; 600 to 610 for DPA1; some 470 for DPB1. The T cell repertoires of 666 subjects were profiled by immunosequencing and related to cytomegalovirus serostatus. Every repertoire in the discovery cohort had been generated on one and the same sequencing platform. Of the 350 to 400 genotyped donors, about 80% fell in the genetic ancestry cluster associated with self-reported Caucasian donors. The research as a whole found: HLA typing was unavailable for some donors at each locus, so association tests used only the typed subset. Three of the identified cytomegalovirus-associated TCR beta chains were confirmed in vitro to be specific for cytomegalovirus antigens. Most CMV-associated TCR beta chains appeared to be HLA-restricted in a later analysis, and the HLA associations seemed to be driven largely by CMV exposure. The 87-base-pair reads could not distinguish some IMGT-functional V segments, including TRBV6-2 and TRBV6-3, so those segments were excluded. The classifier was reported to diagnose cytomegalovirus status with high specificity and sensitivity in both the original cohort and the validation cohort. In a later analysis, the rate of TCR association differed among HLA loci, with DRB1 alleles having the most associated TCRs and HLA-C alleles having the fewest. At a false discovery rate of 0.05, a later analysis linked some 18,000 TCR beta sequences to specific HLA alleles. In this cohort, only TCR beta chains were sequenced, and detectable features were limited by the absence of alpha or paired-chain data. Compared with the 666-donor mean, donors in an Asian-associated ancestry cluster had fewer N-insertions in productive TCRs, according to a later genetic analysis. Several of the top co-occurrence clusters appeared to be linked to parvovirus B19, influenza, CMV and Epstein-Barr virus, according to a later analysis. Linkage disequilibrium might explain the correlated functional status among segregating V segments, but an unknown experimental factor could not be ruled out. An association between a missense DCLRE1C variant and V-gene and J-gene trimming of TCR beta chains was found in a later genetic analysis and replicated in an independent cohort. Most TCR sequences were seen in very few donors, while some public TCRs were found in many individuals. Roughly uniform sequencing depth across donors was assumed in presence/absence analyses, although this assumption may not hold. When HLA alleles, especially DR and DQ, strongly co-occurred, TCR associations were difficult to assign to individual alleles. The sequencing pipeline was judged likely to have produced a cluster of highly shared sequence variants as a technical artifact. A further reported finding was that TCR beta sequences accurately predicted the HLA-A and HLA-B alleles for most subjects in the first cohort. Over 15 rarely observed V segments, including chromosome 9 orphons, were excluded from the earlier analysis of 550 to 700 of the donors because counts were too low. In a later analysis, HLA-associated TCR beta chains showed more clonal expansion and lower generation probabilities than non-associated chains that were equally common. The authors suggested that the approach could potentially be extended to other disease states and immunological phenotypes. Immune exposure information for the cohort was limited to CMV serostatus. The study listed 164 TCR beta chains as associated with cytomegalovirus. An earlier analysis of around 500 of the donors showed that most TCR beta V segments appeared in productive rearrangements either about 90% or about 30% of the time, which broadly matched IMGT annotations.

About this clone itself: Its antigen is currently not known. Per-base qualities were not stored, and no clone one base away is much larger.

In total, approximately 690 healthy bone marrow donors made up the cohort. At the time of sampling, all cohort members were nominally healthy, though unrecorded immune exposures were likely present. The donor was CMV seronegative and belonged to the group of around 400 seronegative cohort members. A peripheral blood sample was collected from each donor, and TCR beta sequencing was performed on peripheral blood mononuclear cells. Genomic DNA was extracted from the blood cell samples with the Qiagen DNeasy Blood Extraction Kit. V is pruned by 5 bases and J by 2 bases, leaving 9 bases of the junction without a gene match. Its CDR3 holds 15 amino acids, cysteine through phenylalanine. CDR3 DNA only is kept here, 45 bases in frame from base 1. Taken from the germline V gene (reference sequence), the CDR1 and CDR2 loops are PRHDT and FYEKMQ. Preparation of the library involved the immunoSEQ multiplex PCR assay. A mixture of 60 forward primers for TCR Vbeta segments and 13 reverse primers for TCR Jbeta segments was used in the multiplex PCR. A multiplex PCR assay on genomic DNA amplified the CDR3 region of rearranged TCR beta genes. The amplified TCR beta libraries were sequenced on the Illumina HiSeq System as 87-base-pair reads. The study's own analysis went as follows. Across the 670 or so repertoires, a later analysis counted tens of millions of unique TCR beta chains, about 10 million of which were shared by at least two donors. To remove PCR and sequencing errors, raw reads were error-corrected and collapsed into unique sequences using a nearest-neighbor algorithm that merged closely related sequences. To assign V, D and J gene segments, CDR3 sequences were aligned to IMGT reference sequences. For a sequence to be retained, at least a six-nucleotide match to both a V gene segment and a J gene segment was required. A rearrangement counted as productive if the CDR3 had no stop codons and remained in frame with V and J, and every other rearrangement counted as non-productive. CDR3 was defined by IMGT convention, running from the second conserved V-encoded cysteine to the conserved J-encoded phenylalanine. The earlier analysis of 500 to 750 of the donors excluded any sequence lacking an unambiguous match to a single V gene segment. An earlier analysis of several hundred of the donors called V segments functional above 56.7% productive rearrangements and segregating when the between-donor standard deviation exceeded 5%. A statistical classification framework was developed to diagnose cytomegalovirus status using the catalog of TCR beta chain sequences. In a later analysis, TCR nucleotide sequences were compared against IMGT/GENE-DB human TR gene sequences so that V and J genes could be assigned. A later analysis assigned CDR3 sequences and most-parsimonious VDJ recombination scenarios with the TCRdist pipeline. A later analysis defined each TCR beta chain by its CDR3 amino acid sequence plus V-gene family, and excluded reads lacking a unique V-gene family. In a later analysis, some 600 highly shared, low-generation-probability nucleotide sequences were removed to address suspected cross-contamination and a sequencing artifact. A later analysis calculated a clonal expansion index for each public chain from normalized within-repertoire ranks of inferred template counts. In a later analysis, generation probabilities were computed using a VDJ recombination model fitted to out-of-frame rearrangements, and the results were checked against IGoR. Hypergeometric tests were used in a later analysis to score TCR-TCR, TCR-HLA and TCR-CMV co-occurrence, with a repertoire-size bias correction applied to the TCR pairs. In a later analysis, false discovery rates were estimated by permuting HLA or CMV assignments 20 times. In a later analysis, co-occurring TCRs were grouped using DBSCAN, with TCRdist sequence similarity added in when clustering inside HLA-allele-positive subsets. Repertoires with fewer than 30,000 or more than 120,000 public chains, plus five repertoires with anomalous nucleotide sharing, were excluded from co-occurrence clustering. TCRdb re-hosts the immuneACCESS table, in-frame sequences only. Its copies lack some clones; in the studies checked, an unresolved V gene accounts for under half of them, and the cause for the rest is not known. V and J calls and clone size are given by that table; D and trimming were obtained from the DNA. Present in this sample are some 140,000 clones, around 72% of which were seen just once. The leading ten clones occupy 1.3% of the sample.

The sequence is built from TRBV13 and TRBJ2-7; 7 bases in between match TRBD1. The TCR originated in a middle-aged woman in good health and CMV-seronegative. Input material: PBMCs. The DNA sequence reads TGTGCCAGCAGCCCGGTTGGGCAGGGGGCCTACGAGCAGTACTTC. The encoded protein is CASSPVGQGAYEQYF.